What follows is one T cell receptor beta chain and its context. Its antigen is not identified. The data were obtained in a study of cytomegalovirus exposure and HLA in healthy donors. The study, taken as a whole, reports: Researchers catalogued some 160 TCR beta chains as cytomegalovirus-associated. The records held CMV serostatus as the only immune exposure information.

Unrecorded immune exposures were likely, despite nominal health at sampling. The PCR ran on 60 Vbeta and 13 Jbeta primers. Clones were read by immunoSEQ multiplex PCR, and TCRdb kept only the in-frame ones, dropping some. This sample yields around 200,000 clones, of which roughly 80% are seen a single time; nearly 6% belongs to the top ten. The CDR3 length is 15 residues. Germline-derived CDR1 and CDR2 are GTSNPN and SVGIG (reference sequence). V was pared by 4 bases and J by 7 bases, with 7 bases of the junction left unmatched. This clonotype originated in a man aged 35 to 55 in good health and CMV-seropositive. The chain uses TRBV30 and TRBJ1-6, with 10 bases that match TRBD1. The sequenced sample was PBMCs. CDR3 protein: CAWIRQGASNSPLHF. The CDR3 region has the DNA TGTGCCTGGATCAGACAGGGGGCATCAAATTCACCCCTCCACTTT.